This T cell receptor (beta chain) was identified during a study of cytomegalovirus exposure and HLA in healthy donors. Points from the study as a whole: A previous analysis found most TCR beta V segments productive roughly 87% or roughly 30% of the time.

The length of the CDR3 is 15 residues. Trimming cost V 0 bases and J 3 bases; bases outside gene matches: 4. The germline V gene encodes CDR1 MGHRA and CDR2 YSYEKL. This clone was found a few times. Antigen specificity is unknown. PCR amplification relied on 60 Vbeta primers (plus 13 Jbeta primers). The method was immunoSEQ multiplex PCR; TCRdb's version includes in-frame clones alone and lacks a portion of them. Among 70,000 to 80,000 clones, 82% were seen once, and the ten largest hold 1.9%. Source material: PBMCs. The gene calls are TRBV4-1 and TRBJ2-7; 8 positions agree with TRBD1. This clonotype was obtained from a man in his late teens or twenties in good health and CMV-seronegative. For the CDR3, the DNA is TGCGCCAGCAGCCAAGATAGGACAGGGAGCTACGAGCAGTACTTC. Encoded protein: CASSQDRTGSYEQYF.